A selection of T cell receptor beta chains follows, all from one sample in a study of radiotherapy plus CTLA-4 blockade in lung cancer. Sequencing used immunoSEQ multiplex PCR; TCRdb keeps in-frame clones, though not all of them. The data contain 120,000 or so clones, 85% to 90% of them singletons. Sample: peripheral blood, taken from a patient treated with radiotherapy plus ipilimumab. Receptors were obtained from a human donor with non-small cell lung cancer that progressed on radiotherapy plus ipilimumab. The CDR3 runs from the conserved cysteine through the conserved F or W. D genes are given only for firm matches. Some rows mark clone size as missing; the rest say once, few, many or name a class of expanded clone.

v_gene	d_gene	abundance	j_gene	CDR3nt	CDR3aa
TRBV28	-	-	TRBJ1-1	TGTGCCATCAGGGAGACATCGAACACTGAAGCTTTCTTT	CAIRETSNTEAFF
TRBV19	-	-	TRBJ2-5	TGTGCCAGTAGTCCGAGTAGGGGAGAGGGAGAGACCCAGTACTTC	CASSPSRGEGETQYF
TRBV19	-	-	TRBJ1-1	TGTGCCAGTAGCCGACCGAGGTTGGGTAACACTGAAGCTTTCTTT	CASSRPRLGNTEAFF
TRBV6-1	-	-	TRBJ2-5	TGTGCCAGCAAATCTAGGGAGACCCAGTACTTC	CASKSRETQYF
TRBV30	TRBD2	-	TRBJ2-2	TGTAGTGTCCAGGGAGGGACCGGGGAGCTGTTTTTT	CSVQGGTGELFF
TRBV5-8	-	-	TRBJ1-2	TGTGCCAGCAGCTTGATAGCTAACTATGGCTACACCTTC	CASSLIANYGYTF
TRBV2	TRBD1	-	TRBJ1-4	TGTGCCAGCAGGGGACAGACTGCAACTAATGAAAAACTGTTTTTT	CASRGQTATNEKLFF
TRBV2	-	-	TRBJ2-3	TGTGCCAGCAGTGTGGCTAGTGGCTTAGATACGCAGTATTTT	CASSVASGLDTQYF
TRBV6-5	-	-	TRBJ2-7	TGTGCCAGCAGTGAGTACGAGCAGTACTTC	CASSEYEQYF
TRBV15	-	-	TRBJ1-2	TGTGCCACCAGCCGAGAGGGGGTCTCACGTGTAGGCTACACCTTC	CATSREGVSRVGYTF
TRBV5-1	TRBD2	-	TRBJ2-7	TGCGCCAGCAGCTTGACTAGCGGAACCTACGAGCAGTACTTC	CASSLTSGTYEQYF
TRBV27	-	-	TRBJ2-7	TGTGCCAGCAGTTTAGGTGGGAAAAAGCCTGACCTATACTTC	CASSLGGKKPDLYF
TRBV4-2	-	once	TRBJ2-1	TGTGCCAGCAGCCAAGATTTGGGGGTTTTTTACAATGAGCAGTTCTTC	CASSQDLGVFYNEQFF
TRBV5-1	-	-	TRBJ1-1	TGCGCCAGCAGCTTGTTGGGCGCGCGGAACACTGAAGCTTTCTTT	CASSLLGARNTEAFF
TRBV6-1	-	few	TRBJ2-7	TGTGCCAGCAGCGCAACCACGGGTGGAAAGTACTTC	CASSATTGGKYF
TRBV4-1	-	-	TRBJ2-5	TGCGCCAGCAGGGGCAGGCCCCAAGAGACCCAGTACTTC	CASRGRPQETQYF
TRBV6-6	-	-	TRBJ1-2	TGTGCCAGCGGACCGATGGAGGGCCGCCCTGGTCATGGCTACACCTTC	CASGPMEGRPGHGYTF
TRBV7-3	TRBD2	-	TRBJ2-1	TGTGCCAGCAGCCCGACTAGCGGTATCTACAATGAGCAGTTCTTC	CASSPTSGIYNEQFF
TRBV6-1	-	-	TRBJ1-5	TGTGCCAGCAGTGTCCAGAACCTCCGGGGCCAAAATCAGCCCCAGCATTTT	CASSVQNLRGQNQPQHF
TRBV29-1	-	-	TRBJ1-4	TGCAGCGTATTGGACAGCCCTGAAAAACTGTTTTTT	CSVLDSPEKLFF
TRBV5-1	TRBD2	-	TRBJ2-2	TGCGCCAGCAGCTTGGTTCTAGCGGGAGGTAGCGCCGGGGAGCTGTTTTTT	CASSLVLAGGSAGELFF
TRBV12-5	-	once	TRBJ2-7	TGTGCTAGTGTTGGGGGGTCGGGTGATCAGTACTTC	CASVGGSGDQYF
TRBV11-2	-	-	TRBJ2-7	TGTGCCAGCAGCGCGGGGTACGAGCAGTACTTC	CASSAGYEQYF
TRBV14	-	-	TRBJ2-4	TGTGCCAGCAGCCAACGGATGAGGGGAAGCATTCAGTACTTC	CASSQRMRGSIQYF
TRBV7-9	-	-	TRBJ2-2	TGTGCCAGTAAGGGGCAGATAACGAACACCGGGGAGCTGTTTTTT	CASKGQITNTGELFF
TRBV11-3	-	-	TRBJ1-4	TGTGCCAGCAGCTCCGGGACTAGGGGGAAACTGTTTTTT	CASSSGTRGKLFF